What follows are 6 T cell receptor beta chains derived from one specimen sequenced in a study of T cells in localized non-small cell lung cancer. Data came from immunoSEQ multiplex PCR; TCRdb stores just in-frame clones and leaves some out. The data show 45,000 to 60,000 clones, 80% seen once. Specimen: PBMCs, collected before any cancer treatment. The receptors derive from a woman aged 40 to 75 with stage II lung adenocarcinoma.

The CDR3 reads CASSLAGGELFF. Here the CDR3 DNA reads TGTGCCAGCAGCCTAGCTGGAGGGGAGCTGTTTTTT. This chain links TRBV7-3 with TRBJ2-2, with D perhaps TRBD2 (5 bases). Trimming stripped 5 bases from V and 8 bases from J, with 9 bases between. This CDR3 contains 12 residues. Germline V gene sequence: CDR1 SGHTA, CDR2 FQGTGA.

The genes are TRBV6-1 and TRBJ2-7; TRBD2 agrees at 8 bases. From germline, CDR1 is MNHNS and CDR2 SASEGT. The CDR3 spans 14 residues. The junction had 3 bases not matched to a gene; V was cut back by 3 bases and J by 2 bases. The DNA for the CDR3 is TGTGCCAGCAGTGACCCGGGGGGGCCCTACGAGCAGTACTTC. Its protein product is CASSDPGGPYEQYF.

The chain has TRBV5-1 and TRBJ1-3; the D gene is possibly TRBD1 (6 bases). The CDR3 runs to 16 residues. The germline gives CDR1 SGHRS, CDR2 YFSETQ. The V gene lost 2 bases and the J gene lost 2 bases, with 14 bases spanning the gap. CDR3 nucleotide sequence: TGCGCCAGCAGCTTTGGACCCAGGGACACTGGAAACACCATATATTTT. This gives the protein CASSFGPRDTGNTIYF.

The chain recombines TRBV5-4 with TRBJ2-7; 9 positions agree with TRBD1. CDR3 size: 14 residues. Germline trimming cut 4 bases from V and 4 bases from J; bases unmatched to any gene: 6. Germline V gene data show CDR1 as SGHNT and CDR2 as YYREEE (reference sequence). The CDR3 protein is CASSKSGTGYEQYF. In DNA form, the CDR3 reads TGTGCCAGCAGCAAATCCGGGACAGGGTACGAGCAGTACTTC.

This clone appeared once. The rearrangement uses TRBV7-9 and TRBJ2-1; the D gene is possibly TRBD1 (5 bases). The ends were cut back, 3 bases at V and 7 bases at J, with 10 bases in the middle. The germline gives CDR1 SEHNR, CDR2 FQNEAQ (reference sequence). The CDR3 runs 13 residues. CDR3 amino acids: CASSFAGWNEQFF. CDR3 nucleotides: TGTGCCAGCAGCTTTGCAGGGTGGAATGAGCAGTTCTTC.

This clone was found a few times. The chain has TRBV9 and TRBJ1-2; D is perhaps TRBD1 (6 bases). Germline V gives CDR1 SGDLS, CDR2 YYNGEE. This CDR3 has 11 amino acids. Trimming left V 9 bases short and J 7 bases short, with 13 bases between. Here the CDR3 reads CATQGMGGYTF. Written as DNA, the CDR3 is TGTGCCACTCAGGGGATGGGTGGCTACACCTTC.